This TCR beta chain is drawn from a study of blood T cell repertoires in COVID-19. Authors' methods: Quantification of nucleated cells was approximated via reference gene primer amplification. Clones were sequenced by immunoSEQ multiplex PCR, and TCRdb holds only the in-frame ones, with some missing. D and trimming come from the DNA, and the V and J calls and clone size come from that table. The sample yields roughly 300,000 clones, approximately 89% seen once. Germline assignment: CDR1 LNHDA and CDR2 SQIVND (reference sequence). CDR3 length: 15 amino acids. Trimming pared 8 bases from V and 1 base from J, leaving 12 bases between.

This sequence joins TRBV19 and TRBJ2-6; D possibly corresponds to TRBD1 (7 bases). The sequence was obtained from a woman in her 30s who had recovered from COVID-19. Sequencing input: PBMCs or T cells enriched from blood (not recorded which). In DNA form, the CDR3 reads TGTGCCAGTCAGGCAGGGGGGTCTGGGGCCAACGTCCTGACTTTC. It is translated as CASQAGGSGANVLTF.